The rows below give T cell receptor beta chains drawn from one sample of a study of identical twins. TCRdb re-analysed the 5' RACE reads in MiXCR, keeping a single row per CDR3 protein. The profile covers around 960,000 distinct CDR3 sequences, with over 9% appearing a single time and around 1.6% taken by the ten largest. This sample was also put to use in a study of yellow fever vaccine responses in identical twins.

Sequenced: PBMCs. These receptors were collected from a young woman in good health. Both conserved end residues are trimmed from each CDR3.

J | V | CDR3
TRBJ2-3 | TRBV7-9 | ASSLASGAADTQY
TRBJ2-1 | TRBV5-1 | ASSFPRDMASGDYNEQF
TRBJ1-1 | TRBV12-3/TRBV12-4 | ASSPDKDRGPNTEAF
TRBJ2-2 | TRBV15 | ATSRDRWTGELF
TRBJ2-5 | TRBV12-3/TRBV12-4 | ASSLMAAARA
TRBJ2-4 | TRBV15 | ATSGERENIQY
TRBJ1-2 | TRBV15 | ATSRDNEGDYGYT
TRBJ1-4 | TRBV12-3/TRBV12-4 | ASSIGVGWPF
TRBJ2-2 | TRBV12-3/TRBV12-4 | ASSPVYSKTNTGELF
TRBJ2-5 | TRBV5-1 | ASSISGQGVETQY
TRBJ1-5 | TRBV7-2 | ASSFQNQPQH
TRBJ2-5 | TRBV7-2 | ASSLAAGGPQETQY
TRBJ2-5 | TRBV5-1 | ASSLVADYEETQY
TRBJ2-3 | TRBV15 | ATSRGTPRQGIPDTQY
TRBJ1-3 | TRBV7-6 | ASRGEGSGNTIY
TRBJ2-3 | TRBV7-9 | ASSLGQVPKTDTQY
TRBJ1-1 | TRBV12-3/TRBV12-4 | ASSVDRVVENTEAF
TRBJ2-1 | TRBV15 | ATSITSYNEQF
TRBJ1-2 | TRBV7-9 | ASSLDWQGDYGYT
TRBJ2-7 | TRBV6-5 | ASSFSGQPGPYEQY
TRBJ2-3 | TRBV18 | ASSPPRDRGTDTQY
TRBJ2-1 | TRBV2 | ASSLYGREF
TRBJ2-7 | TRBV9 | ASSPSGSDPYEQY
TRBJ1-6 | TRBV6-1 | ASSEHSSYNSPLH
TRBJ1-1 | TRBV19 | ASSSTPPTEAF
TRBJ2-7 | TRBV21-1 | ASSKDFSEQY
TRBJ2-5 | TRBV6-1 | ASSPGAAETQY
TRBJ2-7 | TRBV10-1 | ASSAGGTGIAAGEQY
TRBJ2-7 | TRBV20-1 | SARDLGGSPGEQY
TRBJ2-3 | TRBV29-1 | SVERVDTQY
TRBJ2-7 | TRBV4-1 | ASSQSGGDAYEQY
TRBJ2-2 | TRBV4-2 | AIGPRWTGGSTGELF
TRBJ2-1 | TRBV5-1 | ASRFGQTYNEQF
TRBJ2-7 | TRBV29-1 | SVEDERQRGFGQY
TRBJ2-3 | TRBV7-9 | ASRGIATDTQY
TRBJ2-1 | TRBV20-1 | SARVQNYNEQF
TRBJ2-7 | TRBV12-3/TRBV12-4 | ASTSQGSSSEQY
TRBJ2-1 | TRBV12-3/TRBV12-4 | ASRTRSGIYNEQF
TRBJ2-3 | TRBV9 | ASSVVHTDTQY
TRBJ2-2 | TRBV29-1 | SVGEAYGSRELF
TRBJ1-1 | TRBV10-3 | AIGGTVNTEAF
TRBJ2-1 | TRBV11-2 | ASSLRSINEQF
TRBJ2-3 | TRBV29-1 | SVGSGGTDTQY
TRBJ2-4 | TRBV4-1 | ASSQGLAGEKLAKNIQY
TRBJ1-5 | TRBV28 | ASNTNRDYNQPQH
TRBJ2-2 | TRBV10-3 | ATREGAGSTGELF
TRBJ2-4 | TRBV18 | ASSHGLNLAKNIQY
TRBJ1-1 | TRBV29-1 | SVGLEQGINTEAF
TRBJ1-5 | TRBV3-1 | ASSPGGADNQPQH
TRBJ2-1 | TRBV12-3/TRBV12-4 | ASSLRHTTDEQF
TRBJ2-1 | TRBV12-3/TRBV12-4 | ASSGPGQLYNEQF
TRBJ2-2 | TRBV28 | ASSSPASDLDTGELF
TRBJ2-3 | TRBV5-1 | ASSLSGLTDTQY
TRBJ2-2 | TRBV25-1 | ASSVSNTGELF
TRBJ2-3 | TRBV6-1 | ASTPHVGLTTDTQY